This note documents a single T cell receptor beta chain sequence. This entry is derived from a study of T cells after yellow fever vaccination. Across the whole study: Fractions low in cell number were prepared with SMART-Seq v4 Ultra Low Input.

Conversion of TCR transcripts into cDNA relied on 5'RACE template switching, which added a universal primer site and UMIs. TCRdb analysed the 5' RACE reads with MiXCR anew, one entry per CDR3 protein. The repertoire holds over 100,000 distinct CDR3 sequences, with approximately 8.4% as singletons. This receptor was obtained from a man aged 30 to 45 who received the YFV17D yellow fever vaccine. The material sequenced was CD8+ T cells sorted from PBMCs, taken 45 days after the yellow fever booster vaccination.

The CDR3 region has the DNA TGCGCCAGCAGCTCGCCCCGGGGGCCGGTCGGGGAGCTGTTTTTT. Its translation: CASSSPRGPVGELFF. The V gene is TRBV5-1, the J gene TRBJ2-2; the D call may be TRBD1 or TRBD2 (6 bases each). Germline V gene sequence: CDR1 SGHRS, CDR2 YFSETQ. V was cut by 3 bases and J by 7 bases, with 16 bases left in between. CDR3 length equals 15 residues.